The TCR beta chain under discussion was sequenced for a study of cytomegalovirus exposure and HLA in healthy donors. Concerning this clone: Antigen unknown.

Amplification used 60 Vbeta primers and 13 Jbeta primers. The repertoire was sequenced with immunoSEQ multiplex PCR; TCRdb's copy has only in-frame clones and lacks some. Counted here are 100,000 to 150,000 clones, 81% occurring once; the ten biggest clones make up around 0.67%. The CDR3 runs to 16 residues. From germline, CDR1 is LGHNA and CDR2 YSLEER. The V end lost 1 base, the J end lost 2 bases, and 12 bases lay between the germline ends. Study-level findings and limits: Later findings reportedly placed an Asian-associated ancestry cluster below the roughly 730-donor mean for N-insertions. In a later analysis, HLA-C alleles had the fewest associated TCRs, DRB1 alleles the most. Accurate HLA-A and HLA-B prediction from TCR beta sequences was reported for most subjects.

The V and J genes are TRBV4-3 and TRBJ1-5, with TRBD1 as a possible D gene (5 bases). Input material: PBMCs. The sequence derives from a man younger than 35 in good health and CMV-seronegative. The CDR3 loop reads CASSQALDTRNQPQHF. CDR3 coding DNA: TGCGCCAGCAGCCAAGCCCTGGACACCCGCAATCAGCCCCAGCATTTT.